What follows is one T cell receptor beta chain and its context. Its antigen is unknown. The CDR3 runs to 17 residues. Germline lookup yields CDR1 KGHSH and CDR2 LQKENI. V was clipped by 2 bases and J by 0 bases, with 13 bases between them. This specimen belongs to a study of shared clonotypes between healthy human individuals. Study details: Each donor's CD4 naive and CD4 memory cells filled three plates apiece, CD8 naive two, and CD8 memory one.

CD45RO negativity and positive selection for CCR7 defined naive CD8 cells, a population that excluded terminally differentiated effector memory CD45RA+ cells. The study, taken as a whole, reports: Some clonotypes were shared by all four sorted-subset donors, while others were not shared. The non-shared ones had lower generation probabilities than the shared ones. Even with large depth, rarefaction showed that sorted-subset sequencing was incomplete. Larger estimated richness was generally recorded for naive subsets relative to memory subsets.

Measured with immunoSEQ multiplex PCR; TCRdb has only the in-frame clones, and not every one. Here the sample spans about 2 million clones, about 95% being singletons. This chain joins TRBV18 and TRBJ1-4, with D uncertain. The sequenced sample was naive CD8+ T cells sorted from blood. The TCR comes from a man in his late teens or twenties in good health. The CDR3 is CASSPGAGLATNEKLFF. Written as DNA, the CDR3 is TGTGCCAGCTCACCAGGAGCAGGACTTGCAACTAATGAAAAACTGTTTTTT.